The text below deals with one T cell receptor (beta chain). Its antigen is not known. The sample comes from a study of T cells after posttransplantation cyclophosphamide. Assay used: immunoSEQ multiplex PCR; TCRdb lists only in-frame clones, some missing. The data show some 61,000 clones, 93% seen once. Study outcomes and limitations: Recipient CMV seropositivity and CMV reactivation strongly tracked TRB clonality. Blood and skin or GI T cell repertoires showed limited TRB overlap.

The germline V gene encodes CDR1 SEHNR and CDR2 FQNEAQ (reference sequence). V was pared by 1 base and J by 5 bases, with 5 bases between. The CDR3 contains 12 residues. The clonotype comes from a woman in her 30s in good health and a related stem cell transplant donor. The chain joins TRBV7-9 to TRBJ2-5; D not certain. The source material was PBMCs. In DNA form, the CDR3 reads TGTGCCAGCAGCTTAGACTTGGAGACCCAGTACTTC. Translation: CASSLDLETQYF.